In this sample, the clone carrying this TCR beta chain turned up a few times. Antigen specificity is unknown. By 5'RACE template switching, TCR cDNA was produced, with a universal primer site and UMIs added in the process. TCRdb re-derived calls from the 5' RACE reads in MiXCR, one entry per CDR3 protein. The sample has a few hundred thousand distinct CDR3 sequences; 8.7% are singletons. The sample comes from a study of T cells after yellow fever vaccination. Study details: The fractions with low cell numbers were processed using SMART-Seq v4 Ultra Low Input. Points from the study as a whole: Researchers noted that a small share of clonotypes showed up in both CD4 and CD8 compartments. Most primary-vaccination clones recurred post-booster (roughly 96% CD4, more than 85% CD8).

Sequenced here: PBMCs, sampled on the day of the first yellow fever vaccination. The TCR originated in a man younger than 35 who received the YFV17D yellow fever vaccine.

The CDR3 region is CASSLQGGLHF. As DNA, the CDR3 is TGTGCCAGCAGTTTACAGGGCGGTTTGCATTTT. This chain connects TRBV28 to TRBJ1-5; D possibly corresponds to TRBD1 (5 bases). Trimming took off 2 bases at V and 15 bases at J, with 11 bases between the two ends. The germline gives CDR1 MDHEN, CDR2 SYDVKM. This CDR3 spans 11 amino acids.